This TCR beta chain was captured by sequencing in a study of blood T cell repertoires in COVID-19. On the study more broadly: Samples taken during acute and convalescent COVID-19 were collected in the United States, Italy and Spain. PBMCs, B-cell-depleted T cells, or T cells provided the cDNA or gDNA that made up the material.

This CDR3 is built from 17 residues. CDR1 is SGHRS, CDR2 YFSETQ, per germline. Per the original data handling: Cell counts per sample came from amplifying reference gene primers. Method: immunoSEQ multiplex PCR; TCRdb's copy keeps in-frame clones and lacks some. V and J calls plus clone size are reproduced from that table; the DNA served to infer D and trimming. This sample has approximately 190,000 clones; around 84% occur once, and the top ten carry less than 20%. A word on this clone: Germline is not matched at one junction end, which may reflect a read error.

The receptor was derived from a human donor in a cohort sampled during active COVID-19. Material for sequencing was peripheral blood. The rearrangement links TRBV5-1 to TRBJ2-1, with no clear D. The DNA for the CDR3 is TGCGCCAGCAGCTCAGAGGTGGCTAGTTTATCCTACAATGAGCGGTTCTTC. Translating it yields CASSSEVASLSYNERFF.